The rows below give T cell receptor beta chains drawn from one sample of a study of identical twins. TCRdb reprocessed the 5' RACE reads with MiXCR, giving one entry per CDR3 protein. This sample yields a few hundred thousand distinct CDR3 sequences, of which 9.6% are seen a single time; around 3.1% belongs to the top ten. Separately, the same data were catalogued under a study of yellow fever vaccine responses in identical twins.

Sequences were obtained from PBMCs. The receptors come from a woman between 18 and 29 years old in good health. Each CDR3 is given with its conserved first and last residue. The D gene is left open where the match is weak. Rows give clone size only sometimes, using once, few, many, or a class for an expanded clone.

CDR3 DNA | CDR3 protein | V gene | clone size | D gene | J gene
TGTGCCAGCAGCCGCGACGACAGGTTTTTAGCCAAAAACATTCAGTACTTC | CASSRDDRFLAKNIQYF | TRBV5-6 | few | . | TRBJ2-4
TGTGCCAGCAGCCCCTTCGTGAGCACTTCCTACAATGAGCAGTTCTTC | CASSPFVSTSYNEQFF | TRBV2 | few | . | TRBJ2-1
TGTGCCAGCAGTTCGGGACAGGGCCGGTTAGGGCACACCGGGGAGCTGTTTTTT | CASSSGQGRLGHTGELFF | TRBV28 | few | TRBD1 | TRBJ2-2
TGTGCCAGCAGCCCGGGGACAGAGGGGAAGACCCAGTACTTC | CASSPGTEGKTQYF | TRBV3-1 | . | TRBD1 | TRBJ2-5
TGTGCCAGCAGCCCCCGACAGGGGATCTACAATGAGCAGTTCTTC | CASSPRQGIYNEQFF | TRBV7-2 | . | TRBD1 | TRBJ2-1
TGTGCCAGCAGTTTAAGGGCGGGAGCATCCTACAATGAGCAGTTCTTC | CASSLRAGASYNEQFF | TRBV28 | . | TRBD2 | TRBJ2-1
TGTGCCAGCAGTTTAGGGGCCGGGCGGGAAGACAAAAACATTCAGTACTTC | CASSLGAGREDKNIQYF | TRBV28 | . | . | TRBJ2-4
TGCAGCGTTTCAGGTGGGACCTACAATGAGCAGTTCTTC | CSVSGGTYNEQFF | TRBV29-1 | few | . | TRBJ2-1
TGTGCCAGCTCAAGAGGTCCTTCGAGCTCTGGAAACACCATATATTTT | CASSRGPSSSGNTIYF | TRBV18 | . | . | TRBJ1-3
TGTGCCAGCAACGGACAGGGGGGCATTGAGCAGTTCTTC | CASNGQGGIEQFF | TRBV5-6 | . | TRBD1 | TRBJ2-1
TGTGCCAGCACTGAGGACGTATCAACCTATGGCTACACCTTC | CASTEDVSTYGYTF | TRBV2 | . | . | TRBJ1-2
TGTGCCACTATAGGGACAGGGACAGACAATGAGCAGTTCTTC | CATIGTGTDNEQFF | TRBV24-1 | many | TRBD1 | TRBJ2-1
TGTGCCAGCAAAAGAGCGGGGGCCGATACGCAGTATTTT | CASKRAGADTQYF | TRBV6-1 | few | TRBD2 | TRBJ2-3
TGTGCCAGCAGAAGACGACAGGGACAGCAGTTCTTC | CASRRRQGQQFF | TRBV6-5 | many | TRBD1 | TRBJ2-1
TGTGCCAGCAGCTTAGTTAAAGGAACCGCTGTGAACACTGAAGCTTTCTTT | CASSLVKGTAVNTEAFF | TRBV7-9 | . | . | TRBJ1-1
TGTGCCAGCAGTTTGAGACAGGGTGACACCGGGGAGCTGTTTTTT | CASSLRQGDTGELFF | TRBV5-1 | many | TRBD1 | TRBJ2-2
TGCAGCCCACTCGTCGGGGAGCAGTACTTC | CSPLVGEQYF | TRBV29-1 | many | . | TRBJ2-7
TGTGCCAGCAGCCTTACCACGACAGGGGGCTATGAGCAGTTCTTC | CASSLTTTGGYEQFF | TRBV12-3/TRBV12-4 | few | TRBD1 | TRBJ2-1